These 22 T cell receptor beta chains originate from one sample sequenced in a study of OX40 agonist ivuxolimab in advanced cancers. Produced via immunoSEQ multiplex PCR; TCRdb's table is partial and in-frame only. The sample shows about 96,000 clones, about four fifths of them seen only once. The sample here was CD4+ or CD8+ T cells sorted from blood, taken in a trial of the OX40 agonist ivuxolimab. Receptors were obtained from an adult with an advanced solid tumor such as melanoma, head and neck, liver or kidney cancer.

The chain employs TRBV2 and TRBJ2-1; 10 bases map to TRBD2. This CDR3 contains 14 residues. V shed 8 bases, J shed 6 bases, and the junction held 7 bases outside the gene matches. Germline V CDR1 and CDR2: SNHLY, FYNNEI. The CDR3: CASVSQRGGNEQFF. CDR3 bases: TGTGCCAGCGTATCCCAGCGGGGGGGCAATGAGCAGTTCTTC.

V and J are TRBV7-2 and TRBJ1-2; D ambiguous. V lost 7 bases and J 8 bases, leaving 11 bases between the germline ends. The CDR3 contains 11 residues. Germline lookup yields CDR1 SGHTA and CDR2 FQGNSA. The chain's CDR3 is CASTLAVGYTF. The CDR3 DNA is TGTGCCAGCACCCTGGCCGTCGGCTACACCTTC.

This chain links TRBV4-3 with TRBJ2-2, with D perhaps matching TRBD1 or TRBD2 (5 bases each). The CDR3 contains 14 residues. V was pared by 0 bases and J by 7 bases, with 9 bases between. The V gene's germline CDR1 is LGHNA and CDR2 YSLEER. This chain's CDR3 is CASSQDRGGGELFF. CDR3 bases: TGCGCCAGCAGCCAAGATCGTGGGGGCGGGGAGCTGTTTTTT.

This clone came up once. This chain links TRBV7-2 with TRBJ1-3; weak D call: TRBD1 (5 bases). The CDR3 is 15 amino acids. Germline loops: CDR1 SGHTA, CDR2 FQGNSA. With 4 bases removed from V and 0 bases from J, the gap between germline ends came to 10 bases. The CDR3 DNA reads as TGTGCCAGCAGCTGGGACTCGAGCTCTGGAAACACCATATATTTT. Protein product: CASSWDSSSGNTIYF.

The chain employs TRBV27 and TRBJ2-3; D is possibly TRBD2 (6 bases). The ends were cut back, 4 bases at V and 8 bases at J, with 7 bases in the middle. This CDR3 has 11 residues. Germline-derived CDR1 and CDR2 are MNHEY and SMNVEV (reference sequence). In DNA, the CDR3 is TGTGCCAGCAGTTGGGGAGGTACGCAGTATTTT. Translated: CASSWGGTQYF.

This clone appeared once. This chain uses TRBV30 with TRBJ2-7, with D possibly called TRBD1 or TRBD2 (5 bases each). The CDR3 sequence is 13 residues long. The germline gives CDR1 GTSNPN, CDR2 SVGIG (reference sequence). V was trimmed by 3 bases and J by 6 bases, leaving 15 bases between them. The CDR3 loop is CAWSPRGSSEQYF. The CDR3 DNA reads TGTGCCTGGAGCCCACGGGGCAGTTCCGAGCAGTACTTC.

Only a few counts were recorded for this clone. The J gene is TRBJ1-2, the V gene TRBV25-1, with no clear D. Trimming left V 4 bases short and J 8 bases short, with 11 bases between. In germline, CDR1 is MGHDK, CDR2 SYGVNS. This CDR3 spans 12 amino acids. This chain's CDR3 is CASSGQPGGYTF. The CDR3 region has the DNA TGTGCCAGCAGTGGGCAGCCCGGAGGCTACACCTTC.

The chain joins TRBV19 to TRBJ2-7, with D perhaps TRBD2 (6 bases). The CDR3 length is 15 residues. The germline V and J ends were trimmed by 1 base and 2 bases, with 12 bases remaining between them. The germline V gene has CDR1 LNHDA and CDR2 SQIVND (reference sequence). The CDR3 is CASSIGGGRTYEQYF. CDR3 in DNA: TGTGCCAGTAGTATAGGGGGAGGACGGACCTACGAGCAGTACTTC.

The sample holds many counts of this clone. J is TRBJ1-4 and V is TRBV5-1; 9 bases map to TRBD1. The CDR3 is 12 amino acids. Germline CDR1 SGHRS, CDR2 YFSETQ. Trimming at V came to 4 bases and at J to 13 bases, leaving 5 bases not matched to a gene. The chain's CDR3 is CASSNPTGGLFF. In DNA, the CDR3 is TGCGCCAGCAGCAATCCGACAGGGGGACTGTTTTTT.

The CDR3 nucleotides read TGTGCCAGTAGTACTAGGACCGTTGCTATTAACACTGAAGCTTTCTTT. As protein: CASSTRTVAINTEAFF. The chain uses TRBV19 and TRBJ1-1; D call uncertain. Looked up from germline, CDR1 is LNHDA and CDR2 is SQIVND (reference sequence). The CDR3 contains 16 residues. V shed 4 bases and J shed 2 bases, with 17 bases lying between them. Complete variable domain (other parts from reference TRBV19 and TRBJ1-1): DGGITQSPKYLFRKEGQNVTLSCEQNLNHDAMYWYRQDPGQGLRLIYYSQIVNDFQKGDIAEGYSVSREKKESFPLTVTSAQKNPTAFYLCASSTRTVAINTEAFFGQGTRLTVV.

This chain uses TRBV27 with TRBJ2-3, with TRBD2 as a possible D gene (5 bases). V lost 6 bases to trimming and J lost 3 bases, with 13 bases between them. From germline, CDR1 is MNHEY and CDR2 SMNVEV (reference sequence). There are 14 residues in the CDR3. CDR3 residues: CASRSGERTDTQYF. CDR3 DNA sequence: TGTGCCAGCAGATCCGGGGAGAGGACAGATACGCAGTATTTT.

Written as DNA, the CDR3 is TGTGCCACCAGCAGAGATGGGGGGGAGACCTACGAGCAGTACTTC. This gives the protein CATSRDGGETYEQYF. The chain is built from TRBV15 and TRBJ2-7; TRBD2 aligns across 7 bases. Germline CDR1 reads LNHNV; CDR2 reads YYDKDF (reference sequence). CDR3 length equals 15 residues. With V trimmed by 0 bases and J by 2 bases, 4 bases remained unmatched.

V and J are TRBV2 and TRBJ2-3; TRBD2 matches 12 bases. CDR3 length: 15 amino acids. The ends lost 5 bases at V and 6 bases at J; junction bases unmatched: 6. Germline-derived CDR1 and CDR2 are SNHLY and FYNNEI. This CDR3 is CASSSSSGGADTQYF. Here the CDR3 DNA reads TGTGCCAGCAGTTCGTCTAGCGGGGGGGCCGATACGCAGTATTTT.

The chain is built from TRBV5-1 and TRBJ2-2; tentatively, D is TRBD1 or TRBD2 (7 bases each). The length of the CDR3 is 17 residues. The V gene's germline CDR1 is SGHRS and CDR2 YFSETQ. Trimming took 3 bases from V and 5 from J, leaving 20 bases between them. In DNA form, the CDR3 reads TGCGCCAGCAGCTGGCGCGCCGGGACAGCGGGGACCGGGGAGCTGTTTTTT. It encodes CASSWRAGTAGTGELFF.

The CDR3 DNA is TGTGCCAGCAGCTCGCCCAGATCAGGGTGGGCCTACGAGCAGTACTTC. Its protein product is CASSSPRSGWAYEQYF. V and J are TRBV7-9 and TRBJ2-7, with a possible D match to TRBD1 (5 bases). CDR3 length: 16 residues. The V end lost 4 bases, the J end lost 2 bases, and 18 bases lay between the germline ends. Germline V gene sequence: CDR1 SEHNR, CDR2 FQNEAQ (reference sequence).

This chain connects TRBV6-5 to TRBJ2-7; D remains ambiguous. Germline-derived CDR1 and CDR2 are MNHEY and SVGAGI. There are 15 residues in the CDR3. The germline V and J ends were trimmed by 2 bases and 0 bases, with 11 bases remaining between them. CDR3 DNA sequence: TGTGCCAGCAGTTACACTCAAGCCAACTCCTACGAGCAGTACTTC. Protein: CASSYTQANSYEQYF.

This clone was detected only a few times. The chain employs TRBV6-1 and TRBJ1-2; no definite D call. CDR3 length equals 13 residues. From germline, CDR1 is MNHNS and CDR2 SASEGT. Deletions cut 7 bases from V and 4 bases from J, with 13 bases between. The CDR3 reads CASIGGLRYGYTF. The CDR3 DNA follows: TGTGCCAGCATCGGAGGGCTACGCTATGGCTACACCTTC.

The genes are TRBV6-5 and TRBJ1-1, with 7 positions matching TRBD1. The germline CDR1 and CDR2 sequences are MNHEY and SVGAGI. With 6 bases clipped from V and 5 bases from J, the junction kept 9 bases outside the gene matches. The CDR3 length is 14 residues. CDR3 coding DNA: TGTGCCAGCAGCTACAGAACAGGGGAGACTGAAGCTTTCTTT. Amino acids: CASSYRTGETEAFF.

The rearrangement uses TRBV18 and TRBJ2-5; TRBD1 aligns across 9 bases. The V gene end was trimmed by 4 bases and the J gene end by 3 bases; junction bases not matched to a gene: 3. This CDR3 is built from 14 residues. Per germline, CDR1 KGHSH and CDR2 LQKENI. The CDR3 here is CASSLRTGEETQYF. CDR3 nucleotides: TGTGCCAGCTCACTTCGGACAGGGGAAGAGACCCAGTACTTC.

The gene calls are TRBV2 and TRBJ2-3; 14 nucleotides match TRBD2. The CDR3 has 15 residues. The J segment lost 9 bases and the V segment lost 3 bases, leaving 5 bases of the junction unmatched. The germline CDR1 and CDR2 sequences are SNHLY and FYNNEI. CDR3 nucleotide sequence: TGTGCCAGCAGTGAGGGACTAGCGGGGGCCGAAACGCAGTATTTT. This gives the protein CASSEGLAGAETQYF.

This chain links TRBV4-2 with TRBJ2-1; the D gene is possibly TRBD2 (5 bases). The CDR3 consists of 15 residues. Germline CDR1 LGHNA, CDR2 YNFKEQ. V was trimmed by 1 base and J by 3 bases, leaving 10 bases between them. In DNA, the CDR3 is TGTGCCAGCAGCCAAGTCGGTAGCGACTACAATGAGCAGTTCTTC. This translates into CASSQVGSDYNEQFF.

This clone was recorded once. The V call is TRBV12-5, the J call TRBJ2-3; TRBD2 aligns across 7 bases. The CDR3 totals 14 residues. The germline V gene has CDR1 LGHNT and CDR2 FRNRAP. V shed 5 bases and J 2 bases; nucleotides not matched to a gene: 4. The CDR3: CASGPKRDTDTQYF. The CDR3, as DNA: TGTGCTAGTGGTCCCAAGCGGGACACAGATACGCAGTATTTT.